This passage covers 10 T cell receptor beta chains from one sample sequenced in a study of tumor-infiltrating lymphocytes in primary liver carcinoma. Co-extraction of RNA and DNA was performed on roughly 20-31 mg of unsorted bulk tissue. A constant-region primer served to make TCR beta cDNA from around 540 ng total RNA. Researchers made the TCR beta libraries by running three nested multiplex PCR rounds with slightly modified ARM-PCR. A C-beta reverse primer and TRBV1-TRBV30 forward primers served in each of the first two PCR rounds, at 10 cycles apiece. TCRdb ran MiXCR on the multiplex PCR reads and lists one entry per CDR3 protein. This table holds around 32,000 distinct CDR3 sequences, 60% to 85% found once. Sequences were obtained from liver tumor tissue from sampling region 5. The subset was: tumor region T5, tumor centre. These receptors all stem from a man aged 40-49 years with primary liver carcinoma and hepatitis B virus infection.

In the case of this clonotype: Compared with germline, one end of the junction differs, possibly owing to a read error. The rearrangement links TRBV5-6 to TRBJ1-2, with a possible D match to TRBD1 (6 bases). This CDR3 is 13 amino acids long. The germline V gene has CDR1 SGHDT and CDR2 YYEEEE. CDR3 DNA sequence: TGTGCCAGTAGCTTGGTTGGGACAAGATGGTACACCTTC. It codes for CASSLVGTRWYTF.

As concerns this clonotype: This may stem from a read error, because a much larger clone lies one nucleotide away. Given the absence of the conserved phenylalanine or tryptophan at the CDR3 end, a read error is likely. The rearrangement links TRBV2 to TRBJ2-6; 7 nucleotides agree with TRBD1. Germline-derived CDR1 and CDR2 are SNHLY and FYNNEI. CDR3 size: 17 residues. Losses at the gene ends were 6 bases for V and 1 base for J; bases not matched to a gene: 9. The chain's CDR3 is CASRERTGRSGANVLTL. The CDR3 nucleotides read TGTGCCAGCAGGGAGAGGACAGGCAGGTCTGGGGCCAACGTCCTGACTCTC.

The DNA for the CDR3 is TGTGCCAGCAGCCTGACTAGAGGGGGGCGGGACGAGCAGTACTTC. It specifies CASSLTRGGRDEQYF. The V and J genes are TRBV6-1 and TRBJ2-7; TRBD1 or TRBD2 may be the D gene (6 bases each). CDR3 length: 15 amino acids. The V gene's germline CDR1 is MNHNS and CDR2 SASEGT. V dropped 6 bases and J dropped 5 bases, with 20 bases sitting between them.

In regard to this clonotype: A much more abundant neighbour one base away suggests this may be a read error. A read error is likely, as this CDR3 ends without the conserved phenylalanine or tryptophan. The chain recombines TRBV5-4 with TRBJ1-6, with D possibly being TRBD1 (5 bases). This CDR3 contains 14 residues. Between the trimmed V and J ends, which lost 2 bases and 7 bases, there was a span of 10 bases. The germline CDR1 and CDR2 sequences are SGHNT and YYREEE (reference sequence). The DNA for the CDR3 is TGTGCCAGCAGCTTTGACCGACAGAATTCACCCCTCCACCTT. The encoded protein is CASSFDRQNSPLHL.

As for this clonotype: The conserved final phenylalanine or tryptophan is absent from the CDR3, which likely points to a read error. The DNA is omitted, as the CDR3 cannot be located on it reliably, and the CDR3 follows TCRdb's listing. V and J are TRBV14 and TRBJ2-5; the table assigns TRBD2, which was not confirmed against the DNA. CDR1 SGHDN and CDR2 FVKESK come from the germline V gene. The CDR3 region is 16 residues in length, termini included. The CDR3 spells CASSHRSGSPQETRYI.

CDR3 nucleotide sequence: TGTGCCAGTAGCAGGACGGACATTTTGAGAGAGACCCAGTACTTC. It is translated as CASSRTDILRETQYF. The rearrangement links TRBV5-6 to TRBJ2-5; TRBD1 is a possible D gene (5 bases). CDR3 length: 15 residues. Germline values: CDR1 SGHDT, CDR2 YYEEEE. V dropped 8 bases and J dropped 4 bases, with 21 bases sitting between them.

In this sample, this clonotype turned up many times. The junction departs from germline at one end; a sequencing error may be responsible. The chain couples TRBV28 to TRBJ1-5; D is perhaps TRBD1 (5 bases). The CDR3 sequence is 14 residues long. Germline-derived CDR1 and CDR2 are MDHEN and SYDVKM. The CDR3 region is CASRKGEVNQPRHF. DNA for the CDR3: TGTGCCAGCAGAAAAGGGGAAGTCAATCAGCCCCGGCATTTT.

V usage is TRBV20-1 and J usage is TRBJ2-1, with 10 positions matching TRBD2. With 5 bases clipped from V and 4 bases from J, the junction kept 8 bases outside the gene matches. Germline lookup yields CDR1 DFQATT and CDR2 SNEGSKA (reference sequence). The CDR3 totals 15 residues. CDR3 in DNA: TGCAGTGCTGGATCTAGCGGGAGTCATTACAATGAGCAGTTCTTC. Translated, it gives CSAGSSGSHYNEQFF.

The sample holds a few counts of this clonotype. The V call is TRBV28, the J call TRBJ2-7; 9 bases line up with TRBD1. This CDR3 has 14 amino acids. The germline V gene encodes CDR1 MDHEN and CDR2 SYDVKM. Trimming took 9 bases from V and 4 from J; bases not matched to a gene: 10. CDR3 sequence reads: CASIRTGDSYEQYF. The CDR3, as DNA: TGTGCCAGTATCCGGACAGGGGACTCATACGAGCAGTACTTC.

Details on this clonotype: A much larger clone sits a single nucleotide away, making a read error possible. This chain links TRBV7-9 with TRBJ2-7; 7 bases fit TRBD1. Germline V gene lookup returns CDR1 SEHNR and CDR2 FQNEAQ (reference sequence). This CDR3 comprises 12 residues. The CDR3 region has the DNA TGTGCCAGCAGCTTACGAGGGGGCGAGCTGTACTTC. Its protein is CASSLRGGELYF.